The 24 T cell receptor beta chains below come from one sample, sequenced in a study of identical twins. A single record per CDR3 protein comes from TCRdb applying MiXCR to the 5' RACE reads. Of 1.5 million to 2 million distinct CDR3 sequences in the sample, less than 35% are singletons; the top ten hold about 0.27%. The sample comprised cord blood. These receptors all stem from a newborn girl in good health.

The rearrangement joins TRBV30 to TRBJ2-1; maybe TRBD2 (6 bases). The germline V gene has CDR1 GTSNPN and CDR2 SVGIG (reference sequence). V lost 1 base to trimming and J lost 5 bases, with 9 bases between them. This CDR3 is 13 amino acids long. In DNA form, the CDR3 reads TGTGCCTGGAGTGGACTAGTCCACAATGAGCAGTTCTTC. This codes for CAWSGLVHNEQFF.

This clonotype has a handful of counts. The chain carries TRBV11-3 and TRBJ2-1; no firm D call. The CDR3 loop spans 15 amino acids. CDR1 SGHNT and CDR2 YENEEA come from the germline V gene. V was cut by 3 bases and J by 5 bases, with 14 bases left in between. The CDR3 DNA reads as TGTGCCAGCAGCTTCACATTGACTGGTAACAATGAGCAGTTCTTC. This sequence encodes CASSFTLTGNNEQFF. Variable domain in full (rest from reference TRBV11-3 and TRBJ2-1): EAGVVQSPRYKIIEKKQPVAFWCNPISGHNTLYWYLQNLGQGPELLIRYENEEAVDDSQLPKDRFSAERLKGVDSTLKIQPAELGDSAVYLCASSFTLTGNNEQFFGPGTRLTVL.

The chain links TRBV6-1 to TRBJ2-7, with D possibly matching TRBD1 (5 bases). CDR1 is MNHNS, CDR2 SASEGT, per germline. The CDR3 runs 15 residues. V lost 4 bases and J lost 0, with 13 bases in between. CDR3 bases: TGTGCCAGCAGTGCTCGACAGCCGAGCTCCTACGAGCAGTACTTC. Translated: CASSARQPSSYEQYF.

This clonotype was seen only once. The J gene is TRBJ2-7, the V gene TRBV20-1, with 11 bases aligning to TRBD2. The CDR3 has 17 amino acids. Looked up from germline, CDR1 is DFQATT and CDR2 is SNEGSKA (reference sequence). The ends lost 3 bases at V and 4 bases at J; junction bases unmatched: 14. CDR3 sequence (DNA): TGCAGTGCTAGGCCTACTAGCGGGGGATTGTACGGGTACGAGCAGTACTTC. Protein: CSARPTSGGLYGYEQYF.

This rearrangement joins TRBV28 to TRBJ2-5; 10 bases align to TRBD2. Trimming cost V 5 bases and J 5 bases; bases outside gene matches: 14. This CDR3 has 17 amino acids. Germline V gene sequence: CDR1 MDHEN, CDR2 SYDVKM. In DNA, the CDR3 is TGTGCCAGCAGTCCCAATACCGCTAGCGGGAGTTTTGAGACCCAGTACTTC. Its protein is CASSPNTASGSFETQYF.

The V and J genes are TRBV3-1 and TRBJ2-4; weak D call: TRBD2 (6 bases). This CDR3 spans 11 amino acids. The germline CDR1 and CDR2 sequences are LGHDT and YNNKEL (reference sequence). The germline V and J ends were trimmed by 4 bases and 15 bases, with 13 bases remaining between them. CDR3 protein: CASSPGTFLYF. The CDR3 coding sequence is TGTGCCAGCAGCCCCGGGACTTTTCTGTACTTC.

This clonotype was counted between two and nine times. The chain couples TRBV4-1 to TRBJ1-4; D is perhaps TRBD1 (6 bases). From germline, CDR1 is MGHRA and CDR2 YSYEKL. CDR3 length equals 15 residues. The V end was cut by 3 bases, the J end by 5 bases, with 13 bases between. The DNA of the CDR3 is TGCGCCAGCAGCCAGTTATCAGGGGTAAATGAAAAACTGTTTTTT. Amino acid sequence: CASSQLSGVNEKLFF.

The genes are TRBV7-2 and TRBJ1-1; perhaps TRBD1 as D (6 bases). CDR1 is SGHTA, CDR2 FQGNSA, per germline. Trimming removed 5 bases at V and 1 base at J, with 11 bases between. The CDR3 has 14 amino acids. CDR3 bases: TGTGCCAGCAGCCGACCACAGGGGAACACTGAAGCTTTCTTT. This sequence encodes CASSRPQGNTEAFF.

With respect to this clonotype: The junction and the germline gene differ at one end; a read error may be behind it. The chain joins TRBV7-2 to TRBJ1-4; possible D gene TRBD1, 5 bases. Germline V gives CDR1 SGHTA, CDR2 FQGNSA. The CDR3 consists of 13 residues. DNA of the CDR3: TGTGCCAGCAGCTTTAAGGGGAATGCAAAACTGTTTTTT. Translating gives CASSFKGNAKLFF.

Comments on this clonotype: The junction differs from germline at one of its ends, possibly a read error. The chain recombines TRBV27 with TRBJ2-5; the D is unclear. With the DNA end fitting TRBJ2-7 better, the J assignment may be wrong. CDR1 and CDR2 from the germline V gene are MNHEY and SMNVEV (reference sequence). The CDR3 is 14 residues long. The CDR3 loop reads CVSSLSYTPYEQYF. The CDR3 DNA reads TGTGTCAGCAGTTTATCGTACACCCCCTACGAGCAGTACTTC.

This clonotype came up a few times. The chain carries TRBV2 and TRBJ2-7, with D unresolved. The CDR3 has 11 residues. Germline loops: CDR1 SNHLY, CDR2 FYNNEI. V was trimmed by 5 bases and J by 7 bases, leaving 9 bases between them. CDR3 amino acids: CASSIAREQYF. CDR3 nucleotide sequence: TGTGCCAGCAGTATAGCACGGGAGCAGTACTTC.

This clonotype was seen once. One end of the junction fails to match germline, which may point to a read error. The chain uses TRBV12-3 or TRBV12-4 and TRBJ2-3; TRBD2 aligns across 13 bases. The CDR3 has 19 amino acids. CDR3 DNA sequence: TGTGCCAGCAGTTTTTTTGTTAGACTAGCGGGGGGAAGAGCAGATGCGCAGTATTTT. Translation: CASSFFVRLAGGRADAQYF.

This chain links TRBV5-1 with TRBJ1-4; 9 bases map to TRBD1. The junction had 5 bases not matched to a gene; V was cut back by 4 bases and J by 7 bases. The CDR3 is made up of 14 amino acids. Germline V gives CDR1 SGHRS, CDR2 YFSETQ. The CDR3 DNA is TGCGCCAGCAGCATACGACAGGGGGGTGAAAAACTGTTTTTT. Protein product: CASSIRQGGEKLFF.

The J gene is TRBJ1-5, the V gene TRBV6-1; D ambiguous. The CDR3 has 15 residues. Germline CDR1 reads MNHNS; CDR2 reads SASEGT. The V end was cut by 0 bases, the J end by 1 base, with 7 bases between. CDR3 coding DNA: TGTGCCAGCAGTGAAGCTTGGGCCAGCAATCAGCCCCAGCATTTT. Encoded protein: CASSEAWASNQPQHF.

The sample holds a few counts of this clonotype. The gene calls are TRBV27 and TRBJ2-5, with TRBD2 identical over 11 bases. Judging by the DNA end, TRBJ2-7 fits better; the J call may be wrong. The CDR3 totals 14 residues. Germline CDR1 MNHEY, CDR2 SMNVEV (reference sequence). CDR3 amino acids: CASRGTSGTLEQYF. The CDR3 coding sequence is TGTGCCAGCAGAGGGACTAGCGGAACTCTCGAGCAGTACTTC.

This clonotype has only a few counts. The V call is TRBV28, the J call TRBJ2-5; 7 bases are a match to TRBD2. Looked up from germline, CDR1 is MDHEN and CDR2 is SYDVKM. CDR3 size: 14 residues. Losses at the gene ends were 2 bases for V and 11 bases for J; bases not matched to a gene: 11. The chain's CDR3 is CASSLPSGYNEQYF. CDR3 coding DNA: TGTGCCAGCAGTTTACCTAGCGGCTACAATGAGCAGTACTTC.

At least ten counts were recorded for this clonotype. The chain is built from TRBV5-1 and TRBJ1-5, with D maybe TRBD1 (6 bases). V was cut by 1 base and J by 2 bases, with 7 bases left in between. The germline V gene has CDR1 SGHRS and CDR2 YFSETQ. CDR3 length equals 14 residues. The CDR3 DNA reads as TGCGCCAGCAGCTTGTCAGGGGGCAATCAGCCCCAGCATTTT. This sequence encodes CASSLSGGNQPQHF.

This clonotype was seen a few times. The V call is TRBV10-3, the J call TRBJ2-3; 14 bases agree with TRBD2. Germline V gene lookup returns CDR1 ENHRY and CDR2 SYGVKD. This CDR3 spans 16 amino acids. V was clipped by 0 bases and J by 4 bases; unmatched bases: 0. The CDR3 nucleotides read TGTGCCATCAGTGAGTCGGGACTAGCGGGAGCAGATACGCAGTATTTT. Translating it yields CAISESGLAGADTQYF.

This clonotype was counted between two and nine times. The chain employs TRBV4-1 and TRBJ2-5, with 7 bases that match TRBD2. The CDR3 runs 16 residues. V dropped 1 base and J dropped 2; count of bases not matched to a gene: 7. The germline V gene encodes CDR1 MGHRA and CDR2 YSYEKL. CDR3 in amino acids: CASSQVGLVGQETQYF. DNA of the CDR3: TGCGCCAGCAGCCAAGTAGGACTAGTTGGGCAAGAGACCCAGTACTTC.

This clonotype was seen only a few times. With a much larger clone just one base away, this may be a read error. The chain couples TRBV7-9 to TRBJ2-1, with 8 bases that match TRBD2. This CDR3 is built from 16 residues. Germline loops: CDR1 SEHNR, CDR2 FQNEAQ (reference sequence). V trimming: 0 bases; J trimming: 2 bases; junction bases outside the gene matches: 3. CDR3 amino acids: CASSLASSGPYNEQFF. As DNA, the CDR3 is TGTGCCAGCAGCTTAGCGTCTAGCGGGCCCTACAATGAGCAGTTCTTC.

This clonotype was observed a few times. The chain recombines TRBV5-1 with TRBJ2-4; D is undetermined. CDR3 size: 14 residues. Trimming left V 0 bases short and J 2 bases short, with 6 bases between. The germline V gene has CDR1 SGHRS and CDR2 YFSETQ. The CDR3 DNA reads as TGCGCCAGCAGCTTGGGGACCACCAAAAACATTCAGTACTTC. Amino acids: CASSLGTTKNIQYF.

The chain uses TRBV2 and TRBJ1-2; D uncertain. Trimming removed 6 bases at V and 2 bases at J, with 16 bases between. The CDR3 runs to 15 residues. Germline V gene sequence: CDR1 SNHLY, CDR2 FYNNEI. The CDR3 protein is CASRLRLTVNYGYTF. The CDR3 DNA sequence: TGTGCCAGCAGGTTAAGGCTGACGGTGAACTATGGCTACACCTTC.

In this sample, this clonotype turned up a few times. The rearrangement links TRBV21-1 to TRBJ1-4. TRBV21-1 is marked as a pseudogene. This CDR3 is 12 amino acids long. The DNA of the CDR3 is TGTGCCAGCAGCAAAACTAATGAAAAACTGTTTTTT. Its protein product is CASSKTNEKLFF.

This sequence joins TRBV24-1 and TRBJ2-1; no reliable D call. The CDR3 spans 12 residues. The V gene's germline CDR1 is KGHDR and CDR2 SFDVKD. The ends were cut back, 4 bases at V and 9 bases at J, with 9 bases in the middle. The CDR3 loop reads CATSDRYCEQFF. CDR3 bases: TGTGCCACCAGTGACCGTTACTGTGAGCAGTTCTTC.